This TCR beta chain originates from a study of circulating CD8 cells and anti-PD-1 response in melanoma. Study-wide context: Responders had complete or partial responses; non-responders had stable or progressive disease.

V lost 6 bases and J lost 2, with 13 bases in between. CDR1 and CDR2 (germline): MDHEN, SYDVKM. This CDR3 is 15 amino acids long. Regarding the study as a whole: TIGIT repertoires were least diverse, DNEG repertoires most diverse. Published repertoire comparisons used only baseline and M1 samples from a small cohort with few responders.

Using roughly 15 ng of total RNA, TCR libraries were made with the QIAseq Immune Repertoire TCR panel. TCRdb analysed the reads with MiXCR anew, one entry per CDR3 protein. The sample yields approximately 400 distinct CDR3 sequences, about a tenth seen once. Four subsets defined by PD-1 and/or TIGIT were sorted from live CD3+CD8+TCRalphabeta+ cells. This clonotype qualifies as medium-sized. The antigen is undetermined. The sequences come from CD8+ T cells from PBMCs, collected at baseline or after one month of anti-PD-1 therapy (not recorded which). The genes are TRBV28 and TRBJ2-2; D unresolved. This clonotype was obtained from a human donor with melanoma. CDR3: CASSATTFNTGELFF. In DNA form, the CDR3 reads TGTGCCAGCAGCGCGACGACCTTTAACACCGGGGAGCTGTTTTTT.